These 12 T cell receptor beta chains came from one sample sequenced in a study of post-analysis software for immune sequencing data (dated by TCRdb to between 2014 and 2017). No antigens are known for them. Here is what the overall study found, with its caveats: Four or five TRBV segments, including TRBV5-6, TRBV5-1 and TRBV20-1, were significantly more frequent in patients than controls.

The method behind the library was PCR. TCRdb records Illumina HiSeq 2500 as the sequencer. To reduce PCR and sequencing biases, unique molecular identifiers were built into the TCR beta cDNA libraries. TCRdb handled the public reads itself, with Q25 trimming in fastp and clone calling in MiXCR, and kept productive beta chains. Duplicate CDR3 protein sequences are folded into a single record with the most common DNA and genes. The sample has 400,000 to 500,000 distinct CDR3 sequences on record, 30% to 45% of them singletons. Around 8% of the sample goes to the ten largest clones. The specimen sequenced was blood. Receptors were obtained from a girl aged 2 to 10 with multiple sclerosis.

The chain links TRBV28 to TRBJ2-3; perhaps TRBD1 as D (5 bases). V lost 3 bases to trimming and J lost 1 base, with 11 bases between them. The V gene's germline CDR1 is MDHEN and CDR2 SYDVKM. The CDR3 is 15 residues long. The CDR3 coding sequence is TGTGCCAGCAGTTTGGACACCTCCGGCACAGATACGCAGTATTTT. This translates into CASSLDTSGTDTQYF.

The sample holds a few counts of this clonotype. The genes are TRBV28 and TRBJ2-7, with 10 bases that match TRBD2. J lost 2 bases, V lost 6 bases, and 7 bases had no gene match. This CDR3 has 15 residues. Germline V CDR1 and CDR2: MDHEN, SYDVKM. The CDR3 DNA is TGTGCCAGCAGCGCTACTAGCGGGAACACCTACGAGCAGTACTTC. Its translation is CASSATSGNTYEQYF.

This clonotype was detected only a few times. The V and J genes are TRBV7-2 and TRBJ2-7; tentative D call: TRBD2 (5 bases). Per the germline V gene, CDR1 is SGHTA and CDR2 is FQGNSA. Trimming took off 2 bases at V and 1 base at J, with 12 bases between the two ends. The CDR3 runs 15 residues. CDR3 DNA: TGTGCCAGCAGCTTAACAGACTACCGATCCTACGAGCAGTACTTC. It codes for CASSLTDYRSYEQYF.

The chain carries TRBV6-6 and TRBJ2-5; D might be TRBD1 or TRBD2, each matching 6 bases. Germline CDR1 is MNHNY and CDR2 is SVGAGI (reference sequence). The CDR3 runs 16 residues. Trimming stripped 0 bases from V and 11 bases from J, with 22 bases between. In DNA, the CDR3 is TGTGCCAGCAGTTACTCCAACGGGGGCCTCCCTTTAGAGCAGTACTTC. It encodes CASSYSNGGLPLEQYF.

This clonotype was recorded a few times. The chain employs TRBV10-3 and TRBJ2-7; D might be TRBD2 (6 bases). Trimming removed 7 bases from V and 4 bases from J, with 23 bases in between. CDR3 size: 16 residues. CDR1 is ENHRY and CDR2 is SYGVKD in the germline V gene. As DNA, the CDR3 is TGTGCCATCACACGAACCCGGACGGAGGGTTTTTACGAGCAGTACTTC. This sequence encodes CAITRTRTEGFYEQYF.

In this sample, this clonotype turned up a few times. CDR3: CASSLSLDNSYEQYF. CDR3 DNA sequence: TGTGCCAGCAGCTTATCTCTCGACAACTCCTACGAGCAGTACTTC. This chain uses TRBV7-9 with TRBJ2-7; unclear D gene. This CDR3 has 15 residues. Germline CDR1 is SEHNR and CDR2 is FQNEAQ (reference sequence). V lost 2 bases, J lost 0 bases, and 11 bases lay in between.

The J gene is TRBJ1-3, the V gene TRBV7-9; D gene unclear. Per germline, CDR1 SEHNR and CDR2 FQNEAQ (reference sequence). There are 14 residues in the CDR3. Deletions cut 1 base from V and 8 bases from J, with 12 bases between. In DNA form, the CDR3 reads TGTGCCAGCAGCTTAGTAGAAGGGAGGGACACCATATATTTT. Its translation: CASSLVEGRDTIYF. The whole variable domain, filled in from reference TRBV7-9 and TRBJ1-3, reads DTGVSQNPRHKITKRGQNVTFRCDPISEHNRLYWYRQTLGQGPEFLTYFQNEAQLEKSRLLSDRFSAERPKGSFSTLEIQRTEQGDSAMYLCASSLVEGRDTIYFGEGSWLTVV.

This clonotype has just a few counts. The V gene is TRBV12-5, the J gene TRBJ2-1, with 13 bases identical to TRBD2. Germline V gene sequence: CDR1 LGHNT, CDR2 FRNRAP. J was trimmed by 4 bases and V by 1 base; bases with no gene match: 7. The CDR3 covers 18 residues. The CDR3 region has the DNA TGTGCTAGTGGTTTGGCTAGGACTAGCGGGAGTTCGTACAATGAGCAGTTCTTC. This sequence encodes CASGLARTSGSSYNEQFF.

This chain connects TRBV24-1 to TRBJ2-7, with no clear D. From germline, CDR1 is KGHDR and CDR2 SFDVKD. V lost 4 bases and J lost 1, with 10 bases in between. The CDR3 is 14 residues long. CDR3 amino acids: CATSDAGVSYEQYF. In DNA form, the CDR3 reads TGTGCCACCAGTGACGCAGGAGTATCCTACGAGCAGTACTTC.

The chain couples TRBV5-1 to TRBJ1-2; TRBD1 matches at 8 bases. Germline V gives CDR1 SGHRS, CDR2 YFSETQ. J lost 5 bases, V lost 3 bases, and 6 bases had no gene match. The CDR3 runs 14 residues. The CDR3 region is CASSSGQGSYGYTF. The CDR3 DNA reads TGCGCCAGCAGCTCAGGACAGGGATCGTATGGCTACACCTTC.

This clonotype has a single count. The chain recombines TRBV5-1 with TRBJ2-5, with 12 bases identical to TRBD1. The CDR3 loop spans 15 amino acids. In germline, CDR1 is SGHRS, CDR2 YFSETQ. With 5 bases clipped from V and 2 bases from J, the junction kept 4 bases outside the gene matches. The chain's CDR3 is CASRGTGGEQETQYF. DNA of the CDR3: TGCGCCAGCAGGGGGACAGGGGGCGAACAAGAGACCCAGTACTTC.

This clonotype appeared a few times. This chain connects TRBV28 to TRBJ2-1; no clear D. Germline V gene sequence: CDR1 MDHEN, CDR2 SYDVKM. Trimming shortened V by 6 bases and J by 3 bases, and 18 bases separated the two germline ends. This CDR3 comprises 16 residues. CDR3 amino acids: CASSFTKLTYYNEQFF. Written as DNA, the CDR3 is TGTGCCAGCAGCTTCACAAAGTTGACTTACTACAATGAGCAGTTCTTC.